What follows is one TCR beta chain and its context. CDR3 length: 17 amino acids. The germline V gene encodes CDR1 SGHDT and CDR2 YYEEEE. Trimming removed 0 bases from V and 9 bases from J; junction bases left unmatched: 13. The data are from a study of blood T cells in healthy people across ages. Alongside a J-beta primer mix, a sample-barcoded 5' primer served in a second PCR lasting 7 to 11 cycles. The template-switch adaptor, which had 12 random nucleotides, put a tag on each cDNA molecule. One entry per CDR3 protein results from TCRdb running MiXCR on the 5' RACE reads. The sample contains hundreds of thousands of distinct CDR3 sequences, about 21% of which appear only once.

Sequencing used blood. The V and J genes are TRBV5-6 and TRBJ2-1; 9 bases match TRBD1. The receptor's source is a man between 65 and 79 years old in good health. CDR3 protein: CASSLGLYRDREAEQFF. Here the CDR3 DNA reads TGTGCCAGCAGCTTGGGCCTATATCGGGACAGGGAGGCTGAGCAGTTCTTC. The complete variable domain, with remaining parts taken from reference TRBV5-6 and TRBJ2-1, reads DAGVTQSPTHLIKTRGQQVTLRCSPKSGHDTVSWYQQALGQGPQFIFQYYEEEERQRGNFPDRFSGHQFPNYSSELNVNALLLGDSALYLCASSLGLYRDREAEQFFGPGTRLTVL.